The text below deals with one T cell receptor beta chain. This sample was included in a study of blood T cell repertoires in COVID-19. Study background: The cDNA or gDNA used as material had been derived from T cells, B-cell-depleted T cells, or PBMCs.

The CDR3 spans 13 residues. V lost 5 bases and J lost 6; bases outside the gene matches: 5. In the original processing: How many nucleated cells were present was estimated from reference gene primer amplification. The table came from immunoSEQ multiplex PCR; TCRdb's copy has only in-frame clones and leaves some out. For V, J and clone size, that table is used; D and trimming come from the DNA. Among roughly 48,000 clones listed, approximately 80% were seen once. This sequence originates from an older man with acute or convalescent COVID-19. Sequenced: peripheral blood. The chain joins TRBV12-3 or TRBV12-4 to TRBJ1-2; 8 bases map to TRBD1. The DNA of the CDR3 is TGTGCCAGCAGTCCGACAGGGGCGGATGGCTACACCTTC. Translation: CASSPTGADGYTF.